Given below is one T cell receptor (beta chain) in context. V was cut by 6 bases and J by 8 bases, with 23 bases left in between. The CDR3 sequence is 15 residues long. Germline values: CDR1 DFQATT, CDR2 SNEGSKA (reference sequence). This entry belongs to a study of T cells after yellow fever vaccination. TCRdb redid the calling of the 5' RACE reads with MiXCR, one entry per CDR3 protein. Of more than 25,000 distinct CDR3 sequences listed, over 5.5% were seen once; the top ten hold approximately 25%. The source material was PBMCs, either bulk or a sorted T-cell subset (CD4+, CD8+, memory, or dextramer-sorted; not recorded which), sampled on the day of the yellow fever booster vaccination. This chain connects TRBV20-1 to TRBJ2-1, with a weak D call TRBD2 (6 bases). The origin of this receptor is a young man who received the YFV17D yellow fever vaccine. CDR3 in amino acids: CSARSGTWVRDEQFF. Here the CDR3 DNA reads TGCAGTGCCAGATCCGGGACTTGGGTCCGGGATGAGCAGTTCTTC.